This TCR beta chain was sequenced for a study of blood T cell repertoires in COVID-19 (dated by TCRdb to between 2020 and 2021). Concerning the study at large: The collaborator samples originated in the United States, Italy and Spain and spanned the acute and convalescent phases of COVID-19. The sample metadata nearly always contained a de-identified subject ID, COVID-19 status, age in years and sex. HLA class I and class II types, where available, came from metadata supplied by the sample provider rather than from assay-based typing. The prospective study material was composed of cDNA or gDNA derived from T cells, B-cell-depleted T cells, or PBMCs. The dataset comprised deeply sampled blood TCRbeta repertoires from subjects exposed to, actively infected with, or recovered from COVID-19. A freely available public database, intended as a resource for researchers studying the immune response to SARS-CoV-2, is where the repertoires were released. The samples were drawn from the first 160 participants of the ongoing ImmuneRACE study and from 950 to 1,500 subjects provided by 6 global collaborators. Overall results and qualifications from the work: Clinical and demographic metadata were provided uncurated, with the amount varying by source and participant.

CDR1 and CDR2 are read off the germline V gene (reference sequence) as SEHNR and FQNEAQ. Trimming costs V 3 bases and J 0 bases, and their ends lie 14 bases apart. Including cysteine and phenylalanine, the CDR3 has 16 amino acids. Only the CDR3 portion is preserved as DNA: 48 bases, with reading frame beginning at the first base. Participants in the prospective study were aged roughly 18 to 95 years, lived in more than 20 United States geographic areas, and enrolled through a virtual design. In the prospective study, cohorts were assigned on the basis of participant-reported clinical history obtained from a screening survey and a study questionnaire. Mobile phlebotomists in the prospective study collected whole blood, serum and a nasopharyngeal or oropharyngeal swab from every participant. Over an approximately 2-month period, participants in the prospective study had the option of providing additional blood draws and questionnaires. Before DNA extraction, prospective study blood samples were shipped either frozen or at room temperature.

TCRbeta CDR3 regions were amplified from genomic DNA using the immunoSEQ Assay, a bias-controlled multiplex PCR. Under the source paper's analysis protocol: The number of nucleated cells in each sample was estimated by amplification of reference gene primers within the assay. To quantify the absolute abundance of each unique TCRbeta CDR3 rearrangement, sequence reads were collapsed and filtered. Productive Simpson clonality was computed per sample as the square root of Simpson's diversity index over productive rearrangements. TCRdb took over this immuneACCESS table, retaining in-frame rearrangements with V and J assigned. Such tables are incomplete; in checked studies, under half of the missing clones stem from an unresolved V gene, and the remainder is unexplained. That table is the source of V, J and clone size, and D and trimming were worked out from the DNA. The sample data list under 200,000 clones, and around 82% of these were observed just once. The ten largest make up 5.2% of the sample.

With respect to this clone: No antigen is known for it. Base-call qualities are not available, and no considerably larger clone is one nucleotide away.

The sequenced material came from PBMCs or T cells enriched from blood (not recorded which). The receptor's source is a woman in her sixties or seventies with acute COVID-19. The rearrangement combines TRBV7-9 with TRBJ1-2; the D gene assignment is ambiguous. The CDR3 region has the sequence CASSFLGGSPNYGYTF. The DNA is as follows: TGTGCCAGCAGCTTCCTAGGAGGGAGCCCTAACTATGGCTACACCTTC.